A selection of T cell receptor beta chains follows, all from one sample in a study of lymphopenia after photon versus proton radiotherapy. The table came from immunoSEQ multiplex PCR; TCRdb's copy has only in-frame clones and leaves some out. The sample holds approximately 80,000 clones, about 83% seen once. The sample here was peripheral blood, taken from a patient treated with proton-based radiotherapy. These receptors came from a man between 60 and 75 years old with pancreatic cancer. Both conserved end residues are part of each CDR3. D genes are given only for firm matches. The listing skips clone size in some rows; elsewhere it reads once, few, many or a size class.

-	TRBV21-1	-	TRBJ2-1	TGTGCCAGCAGCAAATCAGGGGTGGCTAGCGGGTGGACGAAGACATACAATGAGCAGTTCTTC	CASSKSGVASGWTKTYNEQFF
-	TRBV9	TRBD2	TRBJ2-1	TGTGCCAGCAGCGAACTAGCGGGAGGTTTTAATGAGCAGTTCTTC	CASSELAGGFNEQFF
-	TRBV28	-	TRBJ1-1	TGTGCCAGCATAGAGGGCAGTTTGAACACTGAAGCTTTCTTT	CASIEGSLNTEAFF
few	TRBV29-1	TRBD1	TRBJ1-5	TGCAGCGCCCAGGGGGCGGTCGATCAGCCCCAGCATTTT	CSAQGAVDQPQHF
-	TRBV6-1	TRBD2	TRBJ2-7	TGTGCCAGCAGAGGACTAGCGGGAGTTAACTACGAGCAGTACTTC	CASRGLAGVNYEQYF
-	TRBV19	-	TRBJ2-5	TGTGCCAGTAACGGGGGCCGGGAGACCCAGTACTTC	CASNGGRETQYF
-	TRBV9	TRBD2	TRBJ2-5	TGTGCCAGCAGCTATGGGACTAGCGGTCAAGAGACCCAGTACTTC	CASSYGTSGQETQYF
-	TRBV30	-	TRBJ1-4	TGTGCCTGGAGTACACCAGGGCGGTCTAATGAAAAACTGTTTTTT	CAWSTPGRSNEKLFF
-	TRBV27	TRBD2	TRBJ2-7	TGTGCCAGCAGTTCTAGCGGGAGTAAGTTCGGCGAGCAGTACTTC	CASSSSGSKFGEQYF
-	TRBV9	-	TRBJ2-5	TGTGCCAGCAGCGGGGGACTCCAAATACAAGAGACCCAGTACTTC	CASSGGLQIQETQYF
-	TRBV7-2	-	TRBJ2-3	TGTGCCAGCAGCTTAGCGGGGGCGGGAGCTGTAGATACGCAGTATTTT	CASSLAGAGAVDTQYF
-	TRBV7-8	-	TRBJ2-1	TGTGCCAGCAGCTTAAACGGCGGGAACTCCTACAATGAGCAGTTCTTC	CASSLNGGNSYNEQFF
few	TRBV7-2	TRBD2	TRBJ2-7	TGTGCCAGCAGCTTAGTAGCGGGAGTCTACGAGCAGTACTTC	CASSLVAGVYEQYF
-	TRBV4-2	TRBD2	TRBJ2-1	TGTGCCAGCAGCCTTATAGCGGGAACTTCCTACAATGAGCAGTTCTTC	CASSLIAGTSYNEQFF
-	TRBV5-6	TRBD1	TRBJ1-2	TGTGCCAGCAGCTTGGACGGGACAGGGTTATATGGCTACACCTTC	CASSLDGTGLYGYTF
-	TRBV21-1	-	TRBJ1-4	TGTGCCAGCTCCCGGCGGGCCAATGCAACTAATGAAAAACTGTTTTTT	CASSRRANATNEKLFF
once	TRBV19	-	TRBJ2-5	TGTGCCAGTAGTAGCAGGGGGGGCTACCAAGAGACCCAGTACTTC	CASSSRGGYQETQYF
-	TRBV6-5	TRBD1	TRBJ1-1	TGTGCCAGCAGTTCTGGACAGGAAAACACTGAAGCTTTCTTT	CASSSGQENTEAFF
-	TRBV2	-	TRBJ2-6	TGTGCCAGCAGTGACAGGCCAGGGGCCTCTGGGGCCAACGTCCTGACTTTC	CASSDRPGASGANVLTF
-	TRBV28	-	TRBJ2-1	TGTGCCAGCAGTCCTATCGTCATGAATGAGCAGTTCTTC	CASSPIVMNEQFF
-	TRBV5-1	-	TRBJ2-3	TGCGCCAGCAGCTTGGGCTCGTTAGAAACAGATACGCAGTATTTT	CASSLGSLETDTQYF
-	TRBV30	TRBD1	TRBJ1-4	TGTGCCTGGAGAAAAAGGGGGCCGAGTGAAAAACTGTTTTTT	CAWRKRGPSEKLFF
-	TRBV6-5	TRBD2	TRBJ2-6	TGTGCCAGCAGCTACGGGGGGGATGGGGCCAACGTCCTGACTTTC	CASSYGGDGANVLTF
-	TRBV11-2	TRBD2	TRBJ2-7	TGTGCCAGCAGCTCCGGGACTAGCGGGAGACGGGAGCAGTACTTC	CASSSGTSGRREQYF
-	TRBV28	-	TRBJ1-2	TGTGCCAGCAGGTTAAGGGCCCCGGGGTATGGCTACACCTTC	CASRLRAPGYGYTF
once	TRBV5-1	-	TRBJ2-2	TGCGCCAGCAGCTTGATCACAGGGACGGCCGGGGAGCTGTTTTTT	CASSLITGTAGELFF
-	TRBV5-6	-	TRBJ2-2	TGTGCCAGCAGCCCCATAGACAACCGGGGCGGCCGGGAGCTGTTTTTT	CASSPIDNRGGRELFF
-	TRBV20-1	-	TRBJ2-7	TGCAGTGTCGCAGATGACTACGAGCAGTACTTC	CSVADDYEQYF
-	TRBV19	-	TRBJ1-1	TGTGCCAGTAGCGGTAGCAAGGGGCTGGCGAACACTGAAGCTTTCTTT	CASSGSKGLANTEAFF
-	TRBV27	TRBD2	TRBJ2-7	TGTGCCACTGGGACTAGCGGGACCCACGAGCAGTACTTC	CATGTSGTHEQYF
-	TRBV6-6	-	TRBJ1-4	TGTGCCAGCAGACAACAGGGTAGAATAACTAATGAAAAACTGTTTTTT	CASRQQGRITNEKLFF
-	TRBV14	TRBD1	TRBJ2-1	TGTGCCAGCAGCCAAGTCACAGGGGGGTACAATGAGCAGTTCTTC	CASSQVTGGYNEQFF
-	TRBV7-2	-	TRBJ1-5	TGTGCCAGCAGCCCAACTCAGGGAAATCAGCCCCAGCATTTT	CASSPTQGNQPQHF
-	TRBV18	-	TRBJ1-4	TGTGCCAGCTCACGAGACGTGGTCGGGCTTAATGAAAAACTGTTTTTT	CASSRDVVGLNEKLFF